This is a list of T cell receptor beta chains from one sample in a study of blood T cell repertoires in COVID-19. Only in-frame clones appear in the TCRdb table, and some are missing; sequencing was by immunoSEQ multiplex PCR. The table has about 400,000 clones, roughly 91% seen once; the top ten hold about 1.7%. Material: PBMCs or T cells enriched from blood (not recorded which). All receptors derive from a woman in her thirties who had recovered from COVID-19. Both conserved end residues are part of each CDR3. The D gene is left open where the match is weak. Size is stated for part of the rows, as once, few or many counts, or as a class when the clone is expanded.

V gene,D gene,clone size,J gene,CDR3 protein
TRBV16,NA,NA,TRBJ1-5,CASSQFTGQPQHF
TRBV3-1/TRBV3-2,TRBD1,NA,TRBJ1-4,CASSQAGTGGGEKLFF
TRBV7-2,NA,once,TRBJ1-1,CASSLSGTNTEAFF
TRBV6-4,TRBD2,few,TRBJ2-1,CATSGASGEYNEQFF
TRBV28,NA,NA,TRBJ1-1,CASRPRQSGYAEAFF
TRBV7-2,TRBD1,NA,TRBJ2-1,CASGQDNEQFF
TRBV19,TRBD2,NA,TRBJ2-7,CASSITLTSGRYEQYF
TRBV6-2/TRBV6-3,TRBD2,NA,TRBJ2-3,CASSKKGTGLAGGPAADTQYF
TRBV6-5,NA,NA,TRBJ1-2,CASRTFGDGYTF
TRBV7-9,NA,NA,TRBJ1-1,CASSYDFTEAFF
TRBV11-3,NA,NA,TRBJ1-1,CASSFIGGTEAFF
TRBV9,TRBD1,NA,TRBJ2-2,CASRASGTGIVTGELFF
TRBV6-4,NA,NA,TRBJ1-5,CARTGSDQGQSGQPQHF
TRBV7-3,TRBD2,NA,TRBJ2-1,CASSLNPAGLAGGPNEQFF
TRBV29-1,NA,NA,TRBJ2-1,CSVEFTGNEQFF
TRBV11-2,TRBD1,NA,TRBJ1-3,CASSLGFGQGAGNTIYF
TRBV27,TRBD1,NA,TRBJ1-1,CASSEGTGEAFF
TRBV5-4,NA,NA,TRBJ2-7,CASSFWTLGPYEQYF
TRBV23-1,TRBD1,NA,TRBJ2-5,CASSQNPGGGETQYF
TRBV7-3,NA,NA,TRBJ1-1,CASSLTDSLEAFF
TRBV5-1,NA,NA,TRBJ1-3,CASSVDSPSSGNTIYF
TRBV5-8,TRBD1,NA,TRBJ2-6,CASSLGTGGGLSGANVLTF
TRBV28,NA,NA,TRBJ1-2,CASSLPGGGGKYGYTF
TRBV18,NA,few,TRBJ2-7,CASSPLQGTLGEQYF
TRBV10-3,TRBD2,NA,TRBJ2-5,CAISPGTSGDSLETQYF
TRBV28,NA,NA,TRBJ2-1,CASSPRDEQFF
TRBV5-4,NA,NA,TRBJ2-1,CASSRQSYNEQFF
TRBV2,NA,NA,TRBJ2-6,CATKQNSGANVLTF
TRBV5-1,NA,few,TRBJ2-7,CASSLGAGGYEQYF
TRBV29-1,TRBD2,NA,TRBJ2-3,CSVAGLAGEGTDTQYF
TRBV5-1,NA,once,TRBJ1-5,CASSWEGNQPQHF
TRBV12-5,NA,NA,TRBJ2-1,CASGLVQRSSYNEQFF
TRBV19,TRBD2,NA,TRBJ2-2,CASSTPGGANTGELFF
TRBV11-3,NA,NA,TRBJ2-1,CASSLDGSSYNEQFF
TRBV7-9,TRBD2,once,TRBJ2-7,CASSARGGYEQYF
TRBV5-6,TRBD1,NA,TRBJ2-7,CASSVGQGLGEQYF
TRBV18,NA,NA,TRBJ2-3,CASSPLARTAKRTDTQYF
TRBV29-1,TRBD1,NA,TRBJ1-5,CSAGQGRDQPQHF
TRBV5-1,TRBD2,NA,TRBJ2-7,CASSPTSGYYEQYF
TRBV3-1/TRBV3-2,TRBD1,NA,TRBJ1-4,CASSQGTGKIGLFF
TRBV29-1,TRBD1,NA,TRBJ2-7,CSVEKGQRPYEQYF
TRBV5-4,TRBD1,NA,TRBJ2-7,CASRQTKKKDRRRYEQYF
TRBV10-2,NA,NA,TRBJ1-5,CASKEGFEQPQHF
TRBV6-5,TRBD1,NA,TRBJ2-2,CASSYSTGGIGELFF
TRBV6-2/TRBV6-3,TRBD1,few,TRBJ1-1,CASSYSTTGGTEAFF
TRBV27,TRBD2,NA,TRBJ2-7,CASMPLAGGWQYF
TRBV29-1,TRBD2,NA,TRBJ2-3,CSGGLAGSTDTQYF
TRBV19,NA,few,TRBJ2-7,CASSIRQGPYEQYF
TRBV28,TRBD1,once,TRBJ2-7,CASSSELGQAKAYEQYF
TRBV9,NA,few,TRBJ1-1,CASSGTLMSTEAFF